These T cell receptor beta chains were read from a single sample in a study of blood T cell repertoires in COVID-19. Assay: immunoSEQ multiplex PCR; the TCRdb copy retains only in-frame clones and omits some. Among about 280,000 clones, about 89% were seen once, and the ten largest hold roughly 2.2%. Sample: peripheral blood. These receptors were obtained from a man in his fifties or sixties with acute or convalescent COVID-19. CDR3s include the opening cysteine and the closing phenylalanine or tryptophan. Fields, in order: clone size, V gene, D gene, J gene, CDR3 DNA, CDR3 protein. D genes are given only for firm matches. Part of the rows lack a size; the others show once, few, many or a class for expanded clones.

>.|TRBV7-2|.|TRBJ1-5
TGTGCCAGCAGCTTAGGGGGGCCCGGGCCCCAGCATTTT
CASSLGGPGPQHF
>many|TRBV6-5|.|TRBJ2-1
TGTGCCAGCAGTTACGGGAGCTCCTACAATGAGCAGTTCTTC
CASSYGSSYNEQFF
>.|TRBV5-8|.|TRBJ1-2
TGTGCCAGCAGCCTCGACAGGATAGGTGGCTACACCTTC
CASSLDRIGGYTF
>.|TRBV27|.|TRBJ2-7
TGTGCCAGCAGTTTCCCCCGGGGGGAGCAGTACTTC
CASSFPRGEQYF
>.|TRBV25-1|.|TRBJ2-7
TGTGCCAGCAGTGGCCCGATACGACAGGCTCAGTACTTC
CASSGPIRQAQYF
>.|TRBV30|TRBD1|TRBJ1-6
TGTGCCTGTTCCGGGACAGGGGGGAACTATAATTCACCCCTCCACTTT
CACSGTGGNYNSPLHF
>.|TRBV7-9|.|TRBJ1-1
TGTGCCAGCAGCGTCTCGGGTTTCACTGAAGCTTTCTTT
CASSVSGFTEAFF
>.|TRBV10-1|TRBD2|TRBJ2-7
TGCGCCCTCGGGGTAGCGGGGTCCTACGAGCAGTACTTC
CALGVAGSYEQYF
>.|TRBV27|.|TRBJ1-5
TGTGCCAGCAGTGCTACCCCCGTCTATAGCAATCAGCCCCAGCATTTT
CASSATPVYSNQPQHF
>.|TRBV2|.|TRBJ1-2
TGTGCCAGCAGTGAAGCGAGGCAGGGGACCTATGGCTACACCTTC
CASSEARQGTYGYTF
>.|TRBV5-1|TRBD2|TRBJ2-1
TGCGCCAGCAGCTCGGGGGGGTCCTACAATGAGCAGTTCTTC
CASSSGGSYNEQFF
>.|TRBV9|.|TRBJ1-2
TGTGCCAGCGATCGCTTCAATGGGGCGGCCTACACCTTC
CASDRFNGAAYTF
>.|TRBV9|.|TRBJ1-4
TGTGCCAGCAGCGTAGAAAGGGGAGGAGAAAAACTGTTTTTT
CASSVERGGEKLFF
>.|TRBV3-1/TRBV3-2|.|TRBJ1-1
TGTGCCAGCAGCCAACTTGGAGTGAACACTGAAGCTTTCTTT
CASSQLGVNTEAFF
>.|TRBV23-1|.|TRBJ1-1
TGCGCCGACCCCGGAGGGGCTGAAGCTTTCTTT
CADPGGAEAFF
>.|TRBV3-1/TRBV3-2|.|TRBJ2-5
TGTGCCAGCAGCCCGCACGCGGGGAGAGAGACCCAGTACTTC
CASSPHAGRETQYF
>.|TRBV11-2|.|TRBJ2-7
TGTGCCAGCAGCTTAGTAACAGGTCTCTCCTACGAGCAGTACTTC
CASSLVTGLSYEQYF
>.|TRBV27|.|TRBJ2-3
TGTGCCAGCAGTTTTCGAGGACAGGCGGGACATACGCAGTATTTT
CASSFRGQAGHTQYF
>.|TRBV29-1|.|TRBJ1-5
TGCAGCGCACAAAACAGGGAAGGGCAGCCCCAGCATTTT
CSAQNREGQPQHF
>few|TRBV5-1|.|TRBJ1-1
TGCGCCAGCGGAGACCCGGGCACTGAAGCTTTCTTT
CASGDPGTEAFF